A selection of T cell receptor beta chains follows, all from one sample in a study of response to subunit inactivated influenza vaccine. TCRdb re-analysed the RT-PCR reads in MiXCR, keeping a single row per CDR3 protein. Of approximately 520,000 distinct CDR3 sequences in the sample, about 25% were seen once. The input for sequencing was CD4+ T cells sorted from PBMCs, taken more than 4 days after vaccination. These receptors all stem from a man aged 50 to 59 who received an inactivated influenza vaccine. Each CDR3 is given with its conserved first and last residue. A D gene is named only where the DNA matches it firmly. Clone size, where shown, is once, few, many, or a class for clones that have expanded.

cdr3_nt cdr3_aa clone_size d_call j_call v_call
TGCAGCGTTGAGGGCCTAAATGAAAAACTGTTTTTT CSVEGLNEKLFF . . TRBJ1-4 TRBV29-1
TGCGCCAGCAGCTTGGGCGGAATTGCCTCCTACGAGCAGTACTTC CASSLGGIASYEQYF few . TRBJ2-7 TRBV5-1
TGTGCCAGCATGGTGGCCCGAGGGCTCACAGATACGCAGTATTTT CASMVARGLTDTQYF many . TRBJ2-3 TRBV12-3/TRBV12-4
TGTGCCAGCTCACCGGTTACTAGCCATGAGCAGTTCTTC CASSPVTSHEQFF once . TRBJ2-1 TRBV18
TGTGCCAGCAGTGAGAACCCTAGCAATCAGCCCCAGCATTTT CASSENPSNQPQHF . . TRBJ1-5 TRBV2
TGTGCCAGCAGCTTACACAGGAACCAAGAGACCCAGTACTTC CASSLHRNQETQYF . . TRBJ2-5 TRBV7-9
TGTGCCAGCAGACGTACTGGAGGACAGGGTAATCAGCCCCAGCATTTT CASRRTGGQGNQPQHF few TRBD1 TRBJ1-5 TRBV12-3/TRBV12-4
TGTGCCAGCAGCTTAATGACAGGGAAGAATTCACCCCTCCACTTT CASSLMTGKNSPLHF . TRBD1 TRBJ1-6 TRBV7-9
TGCAGCGTGGGGGGTGGCGGGAACACTGAAGCTTTCTTT CSVGGGGNTEAFF many . TRBJ1-1 TRBV29-1
TGTGCCAGCAGCTTAAGAGGACCCGGGGAGCAGTATTTT CASSLRGPGEQYF few . TRBJ2-3 TRBV7-3
TGCAGTGCTAGATTAGTGCTAGCCTACGAGCAGTACTTC CSARLVLAYEQYF . . TRBJ2-7 TRBV20-1
TGTGCCAGCAGCTTATCTCACAGGGACTACGAGCAGTACTTC CASSLSHRDYEQYF few . TRBJ2-7 TRBV11-1
TGCGCCAGCAGCTTGGTGGTCAGGGACTCTGGGGCCAACGTCCTGACTTTC CASSLVVRDSGANVLTF . . TRBJ2-6 TRBV5-1
TGTGCCAGCAGCGACCCAAACAGGGACACCGGGGAGCTGTTTTTT CASSDPNRDTGELFF few . TRBJ2-2 TRBV11-1
TGTGCCAGCAGTCAGCTTAGGCGGGAGACCCAGTACTTC CASSQLRRETQYF . . TRBJ2-5 TRBV7-2
TGTGCCAGCAGCCAACAGGGGATTACAGATACGCAGTATTTT CASSQQGITDTQYF . . TRBJ2-3 TRBV4-2
TGTGCCACATCACAGGGGAACTCTGGGGCCAACGTCCTGACTTTC CATSQGNSGANVLTF few TRBD1 TRBJ2-6 TRBV7-2
TGTGCCAGCAGCCCAATCAAGCGGGGGCTCACAGATACGCAGTATTTT CASSPIKRGLTDTQYF few TRBD2 TRBJ2-3 TRBV7-8
TGCGCCAGCAGCTTGGCCGGGACTAGCAGCTCTGGGGCCAACGTCCTGACTTTC CASSLAGTSSSGANVLTF . TRBD2 TRBJ2-6 TRBV5-1
TGTGCCAGCAGCTTAACAGCGGGGGCCCTGTGGGATACGCAGTATTTT CASSLTAGALWDTQYF . TRBD2 TRBJ2-3 TRBV9
TGCAGTGCTAGTCCCCTAGCGGAGGTAGAGACCCAGTACTTC CSASPLAEVETQYF . TRBD2 TRBJ2-5 TRBV20-1
TGTGCCAGCAGTTCAACTAGCTCAACCGGGGAGCTGTTTTTT CASSSTSSTGELFF many . TRBJ2-2 TRBV12-3/TRBV12-4
TGCAGTGCCCCCAGGGAGATGAACACTGAAGCTTTCTTT CSAPREMNTEAFF . . TRBJ1-1 TRBV20-1
TGTGCCATCTGGGGGGGTAACGACTATGGCTACACCTTC CAIWGGNDYGYTF few . TRBJ1-2 TRBV10-3
TGTGCCAGCAGTGAAGACAGTTTGGTGAGCAATCAGCCCCAGCATTTT CASSEDSLVSNQPQHF few . TRBJ1-5 TRBV6-1
TGTGCCAGCAGCATCTACAGGGGGTTGAACACTGAAGCTTTCTTT CASSIYRGLNTEAFF many TRBD1 TRBJ1-1 TRBV7-2
TGTGCCAGCAGCTCATTTGAGAGCACCGGGGAGCTGTTTTTT CASSSFESTGELFF . . TRBJ2-2 TRBV11-3
TGTGCCAGCAGCCCCGACAGGGGTCACTATGGCTACACCTTC CASSPDRGHYGYTF few TRBD1 TRBJ1-2 TRBV7-8
TGCAGTGCTACGGGACAGGGGGGGACAGATACGCAGTATTTT CSATGQGGTDTQYF . TRBD1 TRBJ2-3 TRBV20-1
TGCGCCAGCAGCCTGGGACTTGTGAACACTGAAGCTTTCTTT CASSLGLVNTEAFF many . TRBJ1-1 TRBV4-1
TGTGCCAGCAGTTCAACACGGCTGGCTGGAAACACCATATATTTT CASSSTRLAGNTIYF few . TRBJ1-3 TRBV6-5
TGTGCCAGCAGCCCGAGGGAGCGGGGTATGTCAGGACCCGAGCAGTACTTC CASSPRERGMSGPEQYF few TRBD2 TRBJ2-7 TRBV7-9
TGTGCCAGCGCAGGAAGCGCCTACGAGCAGTACTTC CASAGSAYEQYF . . TRBJ2-7 TRBV6-5